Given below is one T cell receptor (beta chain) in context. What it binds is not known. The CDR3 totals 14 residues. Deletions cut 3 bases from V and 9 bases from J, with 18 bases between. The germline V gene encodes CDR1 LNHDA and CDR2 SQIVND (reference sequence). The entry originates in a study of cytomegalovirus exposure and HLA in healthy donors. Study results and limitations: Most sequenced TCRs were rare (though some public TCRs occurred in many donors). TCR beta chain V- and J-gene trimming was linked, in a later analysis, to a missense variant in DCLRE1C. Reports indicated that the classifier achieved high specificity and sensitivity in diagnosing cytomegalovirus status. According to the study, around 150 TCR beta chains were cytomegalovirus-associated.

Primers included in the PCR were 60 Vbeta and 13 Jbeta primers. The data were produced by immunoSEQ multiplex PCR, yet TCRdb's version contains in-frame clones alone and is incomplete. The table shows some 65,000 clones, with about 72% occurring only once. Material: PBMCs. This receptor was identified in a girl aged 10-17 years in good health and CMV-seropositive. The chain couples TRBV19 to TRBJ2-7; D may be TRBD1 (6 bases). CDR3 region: CASSILDSSTMQYF. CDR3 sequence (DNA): TGTGCCAGTAGTATCCTGGACAGTTCTACGATGCAGTACTTC.